This T cell receptor beta chain was sequenced for a study of blood T cell repertoires in COVID-19. Background on the study: Researchers got acute and convalescent COVID-19 samples from the United States, Italy and Spain. Sources were T cells, B-cell-depleted T cells, or PBMCs; the material itself was cDNA or gDNA.

Everyone who took part was roughly 18 to 89 years old, and they came from over 20 US areas. Data came from immunoSEQ multiplex PCR; TCRdb stores just in-frame clones and leaves some out. The data contain about 210,000 clones, about 89% of them seen just once; the ten biggest clones take up around 8.9%. The CDR3 sequence is 13 residues long. Per germline, CDR1 LNHDA and CDR2 SQIVND (reference sequence). J lost 4 bases, V lost 7 bases, and 4 bases had no gene match. The chain has TRBV19 and TRBJ1-1; 9 nucleotides agree with TRBD1. The sequenced sample was PBMCs or T cells enriched from blood (not recorded which). The sequence was obtained from a woman aged 18-29 years who had recovered from COVID-19. Here the CDR3 reads CASKRQGGTEAFF. CDR3 nucleotides: TGTGCCAGTAAGCGACAGGGGGGCACTGAAGCTTTCTTT.